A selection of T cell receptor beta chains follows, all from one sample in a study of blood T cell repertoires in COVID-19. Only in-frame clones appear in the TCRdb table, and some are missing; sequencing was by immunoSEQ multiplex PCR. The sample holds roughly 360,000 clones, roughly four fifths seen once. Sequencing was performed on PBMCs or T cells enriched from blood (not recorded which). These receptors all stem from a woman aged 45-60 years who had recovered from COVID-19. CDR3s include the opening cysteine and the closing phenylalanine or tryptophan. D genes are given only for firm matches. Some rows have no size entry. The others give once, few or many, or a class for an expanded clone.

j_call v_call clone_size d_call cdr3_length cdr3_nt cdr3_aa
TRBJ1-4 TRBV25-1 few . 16 TGTGCCAGCAGTGCCCCTGAGGACTCGACTAATGAAAAACTGTTTTTT CASSAPEDSTNEKLFF
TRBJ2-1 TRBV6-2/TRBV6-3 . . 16 TGTGCCAGCAGCCCCATTTCAGGGGTCCCCTACAATGAGCAGTTCTTC CASSPISGVPYNEQFF
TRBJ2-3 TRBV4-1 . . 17 TGCGCCAGCAGCCAAGTCTCGGAGTTCCCTAGCACAGATACGCAGTATTTT CASSQVSEFPSTDTQYF
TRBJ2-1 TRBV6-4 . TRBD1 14 TGTGCCAGCAGTGACCAGAGACAGGGGGGAGAGCAGTTCTTC CASSDQRQGGEQFF
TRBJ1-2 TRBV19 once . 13 TGTGCCAGTAGGCAAGGACAGCTAGGCGGCTACACCTTC CASRQGQLGGYTF
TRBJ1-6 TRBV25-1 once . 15 TGTGCCAGCACCACGACAGGTTCCGGGGGGCCAACCCTCCACTTT CASTTTGSGGPTLHF
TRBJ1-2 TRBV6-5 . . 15 TGTGCCAGCAGTTACTCGTCCGGGGGTAACTATGGCTACACCTTC CASSYSSGGNYGYTF
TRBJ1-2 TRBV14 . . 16 TGTGCCAGCAGCCAAGATACCCCGACGGGGGTAGCCGGCTACACCTTC CASSQDTPTGVAGYTF
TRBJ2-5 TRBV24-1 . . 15 TGTGCCACCAGTCAACGCGACTCGAACATGGAGACCCAGTACTTC CATSQRDSNMETQYF
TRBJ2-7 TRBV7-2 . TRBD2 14 TGTGCCAGCAGCTTTAGCGGGAGCGACTACGAGCAGTACTTC CASSFSGSDYEQYF
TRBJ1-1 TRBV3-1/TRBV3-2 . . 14 TGTGCCAGCAGCCAAGGTTTCGGTCACACTGAAGCTTTCTTT CASSQGFGHTEAFF
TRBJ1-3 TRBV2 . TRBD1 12 TGTGCCAGCAGGGACAGGGGAAACACCATATATTTT CASRDRGNTIYF
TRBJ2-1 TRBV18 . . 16 TGTGCCAGCTCACCACTTCAGCGGAGCTCCTACAATGAGCAGTTCTTC CASSPLQRSSYNEQFF
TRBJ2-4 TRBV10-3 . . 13 TGTGCCATCAGTGGCGTCTCCGGAAACATTCAGTACTTC CAISGVSGNIQYF
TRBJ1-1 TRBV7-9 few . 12 TGTGCCAGCAGCTCCCCAGGTGCTGAAGCTTTCTTT CASSSPGAEAFF
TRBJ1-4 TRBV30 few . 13 TGTGCCTGGACGACATTAACTAATGAAAAACTGTTTTTT CAWTTLTNEKLFF
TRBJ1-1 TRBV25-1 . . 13 TGTGCCAGCAGTTTCGGGCTCAGGGCTGAAGCTTTCTTT CASSFGLRAEAFF
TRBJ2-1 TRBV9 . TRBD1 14 TGTGCCAGCAGCGTCGGACAGGTCAACAATGAGCAGTTCTTC CASSVGQVNNEQFF
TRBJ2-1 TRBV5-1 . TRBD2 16 TGCGCCAGCAGCGGGTTAGCGGGAGCATCCTACAATGAGCAGTTCTTC CASSGLAGASYNEQFF
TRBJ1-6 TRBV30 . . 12 TGTGCCTGGAGTCTACCTGGTTCACCCCTCCACTTT CAWSLPGSPLHF
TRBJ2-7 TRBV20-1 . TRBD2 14 TGCAGTGCTAGTCTACAGCGGGGCCTTTACGAGCAGTACTTC CSASLQRGLYEQYF
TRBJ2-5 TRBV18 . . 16 TGTGCCAGCTCACCAATCCCCATGGAGCGATCGGAGACCCAGTACTTC CASSPIPMERSETQYF
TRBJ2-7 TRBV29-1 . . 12 TGCAGCGCCTCGTTTGAGCGTGGTGAGCAGTACTTC CSASFERGEQYF
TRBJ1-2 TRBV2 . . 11 TGTGCCAGCAGTGACAGCTATGGCTACACCTTC CASSDSYGYTF
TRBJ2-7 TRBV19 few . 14 TGTGCCAGTAGTATTGGTCAGGGAGGCTCCGAGCAGTACTTC CASSIGQGGSEQYF
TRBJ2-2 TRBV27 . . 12 TGTGCCAGCAGTTGGAGATCCGGGGAGCTGTTTTTT CASSWRSGELFF
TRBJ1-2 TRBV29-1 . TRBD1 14 TGCAGCGTTGGTCAAGGACAGGGGGACTATGGCTACACCTTC CSVGQGQGDYGYTF